The rows below give T cell receptor beta chains drawn from one sample of a study of shared clonotypes between healthy human individuals. Data came from immunoSEQ multiplex PCR; TCRdb stores just in-frame clones and leaves some out. The repertoire includes around 1.4 million clones, 98% of them detected once, and 0.36% sits in the top ten. The sequenced material came from naive CD4+ T cells sorted from blood. The source is a young man in good health. The CDR3 runs from the conserved cysteine through the conserved F or W. D genes are given only for firm matches. Size is stated for part of the rows, as once, few or many counts, or as a class when the clone is expanded.

CDR3 DNA: TGTGCCAGCAGTCTACAATTAATGGGAGGAAACACCATATATTTT
CDR3 protein: CASSLQLMGGNTIYF
V gene: TRBV6-6
D gene: .
J gene: TRBJ1-3
clone size: .

CDR3 DNA: TGCGCCAGCAGCTTGGTCAGGGCACCGACTAGCGGGCGGGAACGCAGAGAGACCCAGTACTTC
CDR3 protein: CASSLVRAPTSGRERRETQYF
V gene: TRBV5-1
D gene: TRBD2
J gene: TRBJ2-5
clone size: once

CDR3 DNA: TGTGCCAGCAGCCAAGAAGGTGGGCCTGGGGGGAAGACCCAGTACTTC
CDR3 protein: CASSQEGGPGGKTQYF
V gene: TRBV11-2
D gene: .
J gene: TRBJ2-5
clone size: .

CDR3 DNA: TGTGCCAGCAGCTTTGGACAGGGGGGTGAAAAACTGTTTTTT
CDR3 protein: CASSFGQGGEKLFF
V gene: TRBV5-6
D gene: TRBD1
J gene: TRBJ1-4
clone size: .

CDR3 DNA: TGCGCCAGCAGCCAAGATCTAGGGGGGCAGCCCCAGCATTTT
CDR3 protein: CASSQDLGGQPQHF
V gene: TRBV4-3
D gene: .
J gene: TRBJ1-5
clone size: .

CDR3 DNA: TGTGCCAGCAGCCTTCCTAGCGGGAGTGGAGAGACCCAGTACTTC
CDR3 protein: CASSLPSGSGETQYF
V gene: TRBV5-4
D gene: TRBD2
J gene: TRBJ2-5
clone size: .

CDR3 DNA: TGTGCCAGCAGCTTGGGACGGCTATCCTACAATGAGCAGTTCTTC
CDR3 protein: CASSLGRLSYNEQFF
V gene: TRBV7-2
D gene: .
J gene: TRBJ2-1
clone size: .

CDR3 DNA: TGTGCCAGCAGGCCTACTAGCGGGAGGGCCGGAGGGGAGCTGTTTTTT
CDR3 protein: CASRPTSGRAGGELFF
V gene: TRBV6-6
D gene: TRBD2
J gene: TRBJ2-2
clone size: .

CDR3 DNA: TGTGCCACCAGCAGAGACAGGAGCTACGAGCAGTACTTC
CDR3 protein: CATSRDRSYEQYF
V gene: TRBV15
D gene: .
J gene: TRBJ2-7
clone size: .

CDR3 DNA: TGTGCCAGCAGCTCCCAGGGCCGCTACGAGCAGTACTTC
CDR3 protein: CASSSQGRYEQYF
V gene: TRBV4-2
D gene: .
J gene: TRBJ2-7
clone size: .

CDR3 DNA: TGCGCCAGCAGCAATGACGGCGTCGGAGTCTATGGCTACACCTTC
CDR3 protein: CASSNDGVGVYGYTF
V gene: TRBV5-1
D gene: .
J gene: TRBJ1-2
clone size: once

CDR3 DNA: TGTGCCAGCAGATCTGACTTCTACGAGCAGTACTTC
CDR3 protein: CASRSDFYEQYF
V gene: TRBV2
D gene: .
J gene: TRBJ2-7
clone size: .

CDR3 DNA: TGTGCCAGCAGCGTAATAGGGCACGGGGAGCTGTTTTTT
CDR3 protein: CASSVIGHGELFF
V gene: TRBV9
D gene: .
J gene: TRBJ2-2
clone size: .

CDR3 DNA: TGTGCCAGCAGTCCGGGACTAGCGGCCTCCTACGAGCAGTACTTC
CDR3 protein: CASSPGLAASYEQYF
V gene: TRBV5-4
D gene: TRBD2
J gene: TRBJ2-7
clone size: .

CDR3 DNA: TGTGCCAGTAGTAAACGACAGGGGGCGATCCCCAATGGCTACACCTTC
CDR3 protein: CASSKRQGAIPNGYTF
V gene: TRBV19
D gene: TRBD1
J gene: TRBJ1-2
clone size: .

CDR3 DNA: TGTGCCACCTCGGACAGCGCCTTCTATGGCTACACCTTC
CDR3 protein: CATSDSAFYGYTF
V gene: TRBV15
D gene: .
J gene: TRBJ1-2
clone size: .

CDR3 DNA: TGCGCCAGCAGCTTGGATTGGGGCTACGAGCAGTACTTC
CDR3 protein: CASSLDWGYEQYF
V gene: TRBV5-1
D gene: .
J gene: TRBJ2-7
clone size: .

CDR3 DNA: TGTGCCAGCAGTTCCCCAGGATCACGGGGCTACACCTTC
CDR3 protein: CASSSPGSRGYTF
V gene: TRBV6-6
D gene: .
J gene: TRBJ1-2
clone size: once